This is a list of T cell receptor beta chains from one sample in a study of blood T cell repertoires in COVID-19. Assay: immunoSEQ multiplex PCR; the TCRdb copy retains only in-frame clones and omits some. The sample carries around 80,000 clones, about 80% recorded once. Sequenced material: peripheral blood. Receptor source: a man older than 75 with acute or convalescent COVID-19. The CDR3 runs from the conserved cysteine through the conserved F or W. The D gene is left open where the match is weak. Some rows mark clone size as missing; the rest say once, few, many or name a class of expanded clone.

D,V,size,J,CDR3,DNA
TRBD1,TRBV7-2,NA,TRBJ1-2,CASSLYSRQGNYGYTF,TGTGCCAGCAGCTTATACAGCCGACAGGGTAACTATGGCTACACCTTC
TRBD2,TRBV7-9,NA,TRBJ2-3,CASSFTSGAGGTQYF,TGTGCCAGCAGCTTTACTAGCGGAGCCGGGGGTACGCAGTATTTT
NA,TRBV19,NA,TRBJ1-1,CASSDSNTEAFF,TGTGCCAGCTCAGACTCGAACACTGAAGCTTTCTTT
NA,TRBV19,NA,TRBJ2-7,CASSSAPQGNRYEQYF,TGTGCCAGTAGTAGCGCCCCACAGGGTAATCGCTACGAGCAGTACTTC
TRBD2,TRBV24-1,NA,TRBJ2-1,CATSDRGGGGAYNNEQFF,TGTGCCACCAGTGACCGGGGTGGCGGGGGAGCATATAACAATGAGCAGTTCTTC
NA,TRBV6-5,NA,TRBJ1-5,CASSSSGLSNQPQHF,TGTGCCAGCAGCTCTAGCGGTCTTAGCAATCAGCCCCAGCATTTT
TRBD1,TRBV2,NA,TRBJ2-2,CASSGDRGNTGELFF,TGTGCCAGCAGCGGGGACAGGGGGAACACCGGGGAGCTGTTTTTT
TRBD1,TRBV15,few,TRBJ2-1,CATSRDRGPSYEQFF,TGTGCCACCAGCCGGGACAGAGGTCCATCCTATGAGCAGTTCTTC
TRBD2,TRBV19,NA,TRBJ2-3,CAAQSRGSSTDTQYF,TGTGCCGCCCAATCGCGGGGGTCTAGCACAGATACGCAGTATTTT
NA,TRBV19,NA,TRBJ1-6,CASSIEGRQPLHF,TGTGCCAGTAGTATAGAGGGCCGTCAGCCCCTCCACTTT
TRBD1,TRBV11-1,once,TRBJ1-2,CASSFPGQEDGYTF,TGTGCCAGCAGCTTTCCTGGACAGGAGGATGGCTACACCTTC
TRBD1,TRBV4-1,NA,TRBJ2-7,CASSQEGQGRSYEQYF,TGCGCCAGCAGCCAAGAGGGACAGGGGCGCTCCTACGAGCAGTACTTC
NA,TRBV10-3,once,TRBJ1-2,CATARGTPNSDYGYTF,TGTGCCACCGCGAGGGGGACACCAAATTCGGACTATGGCTACACCTTC
NA,TRBV7-2,NA,TRBJ2-2,CASSLDGGMVGELFF,TGTGCCAGCAGCTTAGATGGCGGGATGGTCGGGGAGCTGTTTTTT
NA,TRBV11-2,once,TRBJ1-6,CASSLSAPRATLHF,TGTGCCAGCAGCTTGTCGGCACCCAGGGCGACCCTCCACTTT
NA,TRBV4-1,NA,TRBJ1-3,CASSQGPGNTIYF,TGCGCCAGCAGCCAAGGGCCGGGAAACACCATATATTTT
TRBD1,TRBV30,few,TRBJ1-1,CASTGAPNTEAFF,TGTGCCTCTACAGGGGCTCCGAACACTGAAGCTTTCTTT
NA,TRBV7-3,NA,TRBJ2-5,CASSLGSRGQETQYF,TGTGCCAGCAGCTTAGGTAGCAGGGGTCAAGAGACCCAGTACTTC
NA,TRBV6-1,few,TRBJ1-2,CASSDSYGGSGYTF,TGTGCCAGCAGTGATAGCTATGGGGGGAGTGGCTACACCTTC
TRBD1,TRBV4-2,NA,TRBJ1-2,CASSQTGYGYTF,TGTGCCAGCAGCCAGACAGGGTATGGCTACACCTTC
TRBD2,TRBV3-1/TRBV3-2,NA,TRBJ2-1,CASSQLSPSGGPNNEQFF,TGTGCCAGCAGCCAACTATCGCCAAGCGGGGGACCTAACAATGAGCAGTTCTTC
TRBD1,TRBV11-1,NA,TRBJ1-2,CASSLDRVRNGYTF,TGTGCCAGCAGCTTGGACAGGGTTAGGAATGGCTACACCTTC
TRBD1,TRBV11-3,NA,TRBJ1-2,CASSLGQGAGGYTF,TGTGCCAGCAGCTTAGGACAGGGGGCCGGTGGCTACACCTTC
NA,TRBV27,NA,TRBJ1-5,CASSLRALVQSPQHF,TGTGCCAGCAGTTTAAGAGCCCTAGTGCAATCGCCCCAGCATTTT
NA,TRBV7-9,NA,TRBJ1-1,CASSRGRSTEAFF,TGTGCCAGCAGCAGAGGTAGGAGCACTGAAGCTTTCTTT
NA,TRBV7-2,NA,TRBJ1-5,CASSLVADSNQPQHF,TGTGCCAGCAGCTTAGTGGCCGATAGCAATCAGCCCCAGCATTTT
NA,TRBV7-3,NA,TRBJ2-6,CAAGSTGANVLTF,TGTGCCGCAGGGTCCACTGGGGCCAACGTCCTGACTTTC
TRBD2,TRBV2,NA,TRBJ2-3,CASGGASGGGWPTDTQYF,TGTGCCAGCGGTGGGGCTAGCGGGGGCGGCTGGCCCACAGATACGCAGTATTTT
TRBD1,TRBV7-6,NA,TRBJ1-2,CASSFTTGGDGYTF,TGTGCCAGCAGCTTCACGACAGGGGGGGATGGCTACACCTTC
NA,TRBV12-2,few,TRBJ2-1,CASRLRPSGDSYNEQFF,TGTGCAAGTCGCCTTCGTCCAAGCGGGGACTCCTACAATGAGCAGTTCTTC